Listed below are T cell receptor beta chains from one sample, sequenced in a study of post-analysis software for immune sequencing data. TCRdb re-called the PCR reads through MiXCR, storing one row per CDR3 protein. Among hundreds of thousands of distinct CDR3 sequences listed, about 44% were seen once. Sequenced sample: blood. The receptors derive from a girl between 10 and 17 years old with multiple sclerosis. The CDR3 runs from the conserved cysteine through the conserved F or W. The order of the fields is J gene, D gene, V gene, clone size, CDR3 DNA, CDR3 protein. The D gene is left open where the match is weak. Some rows have no size entry. The others give once, few or many, or a class for an expanded clone.

J: TRBJ2-4
D: -
V: TRBV6-6
size: few
DNA: TGTGCCAGCAGCCCCGGGAGCAAACTAGCCAAAAACATTCAGTACTTC
CDR3: CASSPGSKLAKNIQYF

J: TRBJ2-3
D: -
V: TRBV20-1
size: -
DNA: TGCAGTGCTAGAGGGAGGCGGGTATACACAGATACGCAGTATTTT
CDR3: CSARGRRVYTDTQYF

J: TRBJ2-3
D: -
V: TRBV12-3/TRBV12-4
size: -
DNA: TGTGCCAGCAGCCCCCCCATTGGCACAGATACGCAGTATTTT
CDR3: CASSPPIGTDTQYF

J: TRBJ2-7
D: -
V: TRBV29-1
size: -
DNA: TGCAGCGTAGGGTGGTTGGACAGCCCCTACGAGCAGTACTTC
CDR3: CSVGWLDSPYEQYF

J: TRBJ1-2
D: -
V: TRBV7-9
size: -
DNA: TGTGCCAGCAGCCACGGATGGGGCTACACCTTC
CDR3: CASSHGWGYTF

J: TRBJ2-7
D: TRBD1
V: TRBV5-1
size: few
DNA: TGCGCCAGCAGCTTGCAACAGGGGGCAGTGTACGAGCAGTACTTC
CDR3: CASSLQQGAVYEQYF

J: TRBJ1-5
D: -
V: TRBV5-1
size: -
DNA: TGCGCCAGCAGCGAGGGGGGTTCGAGCAATCAGCCCCAGCATTTT
CDR3: CASSEGGSSNQPQHF

J: TRBJ2-3
D: -
V: TRBV4-1
size: few
DNA: TGCGCCAGCAGCCACCCACTGGATACGCAGTATTTT
CDR3: CASSHPLDTQYF

J: TRBJ2-4
D: TRBD1
V: TRBV11-3
size: -
DNA: TGTGCCAGCAGCTCCCTGGACAGGGGAAACATTCAGTACTTC
CDR3: CASSSLDRGNIQYF

J: TRBJ1-5
D: -
V: TRBV4-2
size: few
DNA: TGTGCCAGCAGCCAAGATCCCCATACGGGCAATCAGCCCCAGCATTTT
CDR3: CASSQDPHTGNQPQHF

J: TRBJ2-1
D: -
V: TRBV5-4
size: -
DNA: TGTGCCAGCAGCTTTTATTACAGGATTCACAATGAGCAGTTCTTC
CDR3: CASSFYYRIHNEQFF

J: TRBJ2-7
D: TRBD1
V: TRBV10-3
size: few
DNA: TGTGCCACTGGACAGGGGATAACCTACGAGCAGTACTTC
CDR3: CATGQGITYEQYF

J: TRBJ2-3
D: -
V: TRBV20-1
size: few
DNA: TGCAGTGCTAGAGACGGACTACATACGCAGTATTTT
CDR3: CSARDGLHTQYF

J: TRBJ1-1
D: TRBD1
V: TRBV29-1
size: few
DNA: TGCAGCGTTGACGACAGGGGTTTATCTGAAGCTTTCTTT
CDR3: CSVDDRGLSEAFF

J: TRBJ1-2
D: TRBD1
V: TRBV5-1
size: few
DNA: TGCGCCAGCAAGAACAGTGGCAGACAGGGTCATGGCTACACCTTC
CDR3: CASKNSGRQGHGYTF

J: TRBJ1-4
D: -
V: TRBV12-3/TRBV12-4
size: -
DNA: TGTGCCAGCAGTGCGGATGAGTATGAAAAACTGTTTTTT
CDR3: CASSADEYEKLFF

J: TRBJ2-7
D: -
V: TRBV12-3/TRBV12-4
size: few
DNA: TGTGCCAGCAGTTTAAACCGACAGATCTACGAGCAGTACTTC
CDR3: CASSLNRQIYEQYF

J: TRBJ2-3
D: -
V: TRBV12-3/TRBV12-4
size: few
DNA: TGTGCCAGCACTACAGTGGGATCCCAGGGGACGCAGTATTTT
CDR3: CASTTVGSQGTQYF

J: TRBJ2-7
D: -
V: TRBV6-1
size: few
DNA: TGTGCCAGCACCATGGGGCAGCTACCTTACGAGCAGTACTTC
CDR3: CASTMGQLPYEQYF

J: TRBJ1-2
D: -
V: TRBV20-1
size: -
DNA: TGCAGTGCTAGAGATTGGGGGAGGTTGGGCGAGGGCTACACCTTC
CDR3: CSARDWGRLGEGYTF

J: TRBJ2-5
D: -
V: TRBV4-1
size: few
DNA: TGCGCCAGCAGCCAAGATGCCAGCAAGAGAACCCAGTACTTC
CDR3: CASSQDASKRTQYF

J: TRBJ1-6
D: -
V: TRBV5-1
size: -
DNA: TGCGCCAGCAGCTTGGGCGGCGGGGGTGGCAATTCACCCCTCCACTTT
CDR3: CASSLGGGGGNSPLHF

J: TRBJ1-2
D: -
V: TRBV5-1
size: few
DNA: TGCGCCAGCAGGCTCAAGCCGGGACGGATCAACTATGGCTACACCTTC
CDR3: CASRLKPGRINYGYTF

J: TRBJ2-7
D: -
V: TRBV7-9
size: -
DNA: TGTGCCAGCAGCCCACTGACTAGTAACTCCTACGAGCAGTACTTC
CDR3: CASSPLTSNSYEQYF

J: TRBJ2-4
D: -
V: TRBV5-1
size: few
DNA: TGCGCCAGCAGCTTGGAGTCAGCCAGGTGGGAGCAGTACTTC
CDR3: CASSLESARWEQYF

J: TRBJ2-3
D: TRBD1
V: TRBV6-2/TRBV6-3
size: -
DNA: TGTGCCAGCAGGGACCAGGGGGCCCAAGGCGCAGATACGCAGTATTTT
CDR3: CASRDQGAQGADTQYF

J: TRBJ2-1
D: -
V: TRBV20-1
size: -
DNA: TGCAGTGCTAGTCATCCAAGCTCCTACAATGAGCAGTTCTTC
CDR3: CSASHPSSYNEQFF

J: TRBJ1-1
D: -
V: TRBV11-2
size: -
DNA: TGTGCCAGCAGCTTACACGGACTTATGAACACTGAAGCTTTCTTT
CDR3: CASSLHGLMNTEAFF

J: TRBJ2-1
D: -
V: TRBV6-4
size: few
DNA: TGTGCCAGCAGTGACAACATCGCAAATGAGCAGTTCTTC
CDR3: CASSDNIANEQFF

J: TRBJ1-1
D: -
V: TRBV2
size: few
DNA: TGTGCCAGCAGTGAAGGGACAGAAGCTTTCTTT
CDR3: CASSEGTEAFF

J: TRBJ2-7
D: TRBD1
V: TRBV5-1
size: -
DNA: TGCGCCAGCAGCCCAGAATACAGGGGCGAGCAGTACTTC
CDR3: CASSPEYRGEQYF

J: TRBJ2-4
D: TRBD2
V: TRBV11-2
size: -
DNA: TGTGCCAGCAGTCCGGGACTATCTTACCGGGAGCAGTACTTC
CDR3: CASSPGLSYREQYF

J: TRBJ1-1
D: -
V: TRBV20-1
size: -
DNA: TGCAGTGCCCTGGGGCCCCGGCCCACTGAAGCTTTCTTT
CDR3: CSALGPRPTEAFF

J: TRBJ2-3
D: TRBD1
V: TRBV12-3/TRBV12-4
size: few
DNA: TGTGCCAGCAGTTTATTGGGGACAGGACGCGATACGCAGTATTTT
CDR3: CASSLLGTGRDTQYF

J: TRBJ1-5
D: TRBD1
V: TRBV6-5
size: -
DNA: TGTGCCAGCAGGAGAACCATGACAGGGGGTCAGCCCCAGCATTTT
CDR3: CASRRTMTGGQPQHF

J: TRBJ1-2
D: -
V: TRBV12-3/TRBV12-4
size: few
DNA: TGTGCCAGCAGTGCGCTAGACGCCGATCCTACTAACTATGGCTACACCTTC
CDR3: CASSALDADPTNYGYTF

J: TRBJ2-2
D: -
V: TRBV24-1
size: -
DNA: TGTGCCACCAGTAACAGAGGGACCGGGGAGCTGTTTTTT
CDR3: CATSNRGTGELFF

J: TRBJ2-1
D: TRBD1
V: TRBV27
size: -
DNA: TGTGCCAGCTCAAATCCCACCGGGACAGGGAGGAATGAGCAGTTCTTC
CDR3: CASSNPTGTGRNEQFF

J: TRBJ2-7
D: TRBD2
V: TRBV20-1
size: many
DNA: TGCAGTGCTAGACCGGGAGGTAGCTTGGACGAGCAGTACTTC
CDR3: CSARPGGSLDEQYF

J: TRBJ1-2
D: TRBD1
V: TRBV7-8
size: -
DNA: TGTGCCAGCAGCCCTCGGACAGGGGATAACTATGGCTACACCTTC
CDR3: CASSPRTGDNYGYTF

J: TRBJ1-5
D: -
V: TRBV19
size: -
DNA: TGTGCCAGTAGTATCGGGATAAGCAATCAGCCCCAGCATTTT
CDR3: CASSIGISNQPQHF

J: TRBJ2-5
D: -
V: TRBV11-3
size: -
DNA: TGTGCCAGCAGCCACGTTGGGACTGGAGAGACCCAGTACTTC
CDR3: CASSHVGTGETQYF

J: TRBJ1-5
D: -
V: TRBV20-1
size: -
DNA: TGCAGTGCTGTGGACCCTAGCAATCAGCCCCAGCATTTT
CDR3: CSAVDPSNQPQHF

J: TRBJ1-2
D: TRBD1
V: TRBV20-1
size: -
DNA: TGCAGTGCTCTTAAAGGGGGGACAGGCCGTGGCTACACCTTC
CDR3: CSALKGGTGRGYTF